One and the same sample provided the 29 T cell receptor beta chains below, sequenced in a study of CD8 T cells in ankylosing spondylitis. TCRdb independently ran MiXCR on the 5' RACE reads; one entry per CDR3 protein. The table lists roughly 40,000 distinct CDR3 sequences, more than 9.5% of them singletons. Material for sequencing was blood, either unsorted or a sorted T cell fraction (not recorded which). These TCRs come from a male donor with ankylosing spondylitis or in good health (not recorded which).

This clonotype was counted at least ten times. V and J are TRBV29-1 and TRBJ2-3; the match to TRBD1 covers 7 bases. Germline CDR1 SQVTM, CDR2 ANQGSEA. This CDR3 is built from 15 residues. Trimming at V came to 3 bases and at J to 2 bases, leaving 8 bases not matched to a gene. The CDR3 nucleotides read TGCAGCGTTGAGAGCGGACAGGAGTACACAGATACGCAGTATTTT. Translated: CSVESGQEYTDTQYF.

This clonotype was seen many times. CDR3 protein: CASSLALRPAGGPDTQYF. CDR3 DNA sequence: TGTGCCAGCAGCTTAGCGCTTAGGCCAGCGGGGGGTCCAGATACGCAGTATTTT. The V gene is TRBV7-8, the J gene TRBJ2-3, with 9 nucleotides matching TRBD2. The ends lost 0 bases at V and 4 bases at J; junction bases unmatched: 11. The CDR3 consists of 18 residues. The germline gives CDR1 SGHVS, CDR2 FQNEAQ. Full variable domain (rest looked up from reference TRBV7-8 and TRBJ2-3): GAGVSQSPRYKVAKRGQDVALRCDPISGHVSLFWYQQALGQGPEFLTYFQNEAQLDKSGLPSDRFFAERPEGSVSTLKIQRTQQEDSAVYLCASSLALRPAGGPDTQYFGPGTRLTVL.

This clonotype was counted at least ten times. This chain joins TRBV29-1 and TRBJ2-7; 9 bases line up with TRBD1. The CDR3 sequence is 13 residues long. V shed 4 bases, J shed 3 bases, and the junction held 4 bases outside the gene matches. The germline gives CDR1 SQVTM, CDR2 ANQGSEA. This chain's CDR3 is CSVAGTGFYEQYF. CDR3 nucleotide sequence: TGCAGCGTTGCCGGGACAGGGTTCTACGAGCAGTACTTC.

This clonotype was picked up many times. The J gene is TRBJ1-2, the V gene TRBV27; TRBD1 might be the D (6 bases). V gave up 8 bases and J gave up 1 base, with 14 bases separating them. The CDR3 runs 14 residues. Germline V gene data show CDR1 as MNHEY and CDR2 as SMNVEV (reference sequence). This CDR3 is CASRYKGDNYGYTF. Written as DNA, the CDR3 is TGTGCCAGCCGGTATAAGGGGGATAACTATGGCTACACCTTC.

This clonotype came up many times. The rearrangement links TRBV12-3 or TRBV12-4 to TRBJ1-1; unclear D gene. This CDR3 region has 14 residues. With 3 bases removed from V and 4 bases from J, the gap between germline ends came to 12 bases. The CDR3 protein is CASSLQAKRTEAFF. CDR3 coding DNA: TGTGCCAGCAGTTTGCAGGCGAAGCGCACTGAAGCTTTCTTT.

This clonotype was seen many times. The genes are TRBV5-1 and TRBJ1-2; D is unclear. V shed 3 bases and J shed 4 bases, with 13 bases lying between them. This CDR3 contains 14 residues. From germline, CDR1 is SGHRS and CDR2 YFSETQ. The CDR3 DNA reads TGCGCCAGCAGCTCAACCCAAAGCACCTATGGCTACACCTTC. Translation gives CASSSTQSTYGYTF.

This clonotype was seen repeatedly, ten times or more. The chain joins TRBV12-3 or TRBV12-4 to TRBJ1-1; D uncertain. V was shortened by 3 bases and J by 10 bases, with 15 bases between the two germline ends. This CDR3 is 13 amino acids long. The chain's CDR3 is CASSFGGDARAFF. For the CDR3, the DNA is TGTGCCAGCAGTTTCGGCGGGGATGCGCGAGCTTTCTTT.

This clonotype occurred a few times. The rearrangement uses TRBV10-3 and TRBJ1-4; maybe TRBD1 (5 bases). Trimming pared 4 bases from V and 6 bases from J, leaving 12 bases between. This CDR3 is 14 amino acids long. Germline V gene data show CDR1 as ENHRY and CDR2 as SYGVKD. The CDR3 coding sequence is TGTGCCATCAGTGTGGCAGGGATGGATGAAAAACTGTTTTTT. Its translation: CAISVAGMDEKLFF.

This clonotype occurred many times. The chain joins TRBV12-3 or TRBV12-4 to TRBJ1-4, with 8 bases fitting TRBD1. After removal of 8 bases from V and 4 bases from J, the junction contained 6 bases not matched to a gene. This CDR3 is 14 amino acids long. The CDR3 sequence: CASGTGGFNEKLFF. CDR3 DNA sequence: TGTGCCAGCGGTACAGGGGGTTTTAATGAAAAACTGTTTTTT.

This clonotype was seen ten or more times. The rearrangement joins TRBV29-1 to TRBJ2-7; D possibly matches TRBD1 or TRBD2 (6 bases each). Germline CDR1 is SQVTM and CDR2 is ANQGSEA. The CDR3 is 12 residues long. The V end was cut by 7 bases, the J end by 2 bases, with 12 bases between. The CDR3 bases are TGCAGCGCGCGGGACATACCCTACGAGCAGTACTTC. It translates to CSARDIPYEQYF.

This clonotype was seen only a few times. The rearrangement links TRBV18 to TRBJ2-2; D not certain. V was cut by 2 bases and J by 8 bases, with 12 bases left in between. Looked up from germline, CDR1 is KGHSH and CDR2 is LQKENI. CDR3 size: 14 residues. CDR3 coding DNA: TGTGCCAGCTCACCAACGGCCGAAGGGGGGGAGCTGTTTTTT. It is translated as CASSPTAEGGELFF.

There are many counts of this clonotype. The chain carries TRBV29-1 and TRBJ1-2; maybe TRBD1 (5 bases). Between the trimmed V and J ends, which lost 2 bases and 4 bases, there was a span of 5 bases. The CDR3 runs 11 residues. Per germline, CDR1 SQVTM and CDR2 ANQGSEA. CDR3 sequence reads: CSVETGYGYTF. The CDR3 DNA is TGCAGCGTTGAAACAGGCTATGGCTACACCTTC.

The genes are TRBV21-1 and TRBJ1-5. TRBV21-1 is a recognized pseudogene. The CDR3 has 15 residues. CDR3 sequence: CASFLWRRNNQPQHF. Written as DNA, the CDR3 is TGTGCCAGCTTCCTATGGCGGCGGAACAATCAGCCCCAGCATTTT.

This clonotype was seen at least ten times. This chain connects TRBV5-1 to TRBJ1-1; 7 positions match TRBD1. V gave up 0 bases and J gave up 1 base; unmatched junction bases: 9. The CDR3 spans 17 residues. Germline V gene sequence: CDR1 SGHRS, CDR2 YFSETQ. The CDR3 coding sequence is TGCGCCAGCAGCTTGGATTTTCCAGGGGGTCCGAACACTGAAGCTTTCTTT. Its translation is CASSLDFPGGPNTEAFF.

V usage is TRBV14 and J usage is TRBJ2-7, with D possibly TRBD1 on 6 matching bases. The CDR3 runs 12 residues. The V end was cut by 4 bases, the J end by 3 bases, with 7 bases between. Germline V gives CDR1 SGHDN, CDR2 FVKESK. The CDR3 loop reads CASSRTVYEQYF. Here the CDR3 DNA reads TGTGCCAGCAGCCGGACAGTCTACGAGCAGTACTTC.

The rearrangement uses TRBV11-2 and TRBJ1-6; maybe TRBD1 (5 bases). Between the trimmed V and J ends, which lost 7 bases and 3 bases, there was a span of 19 bases. Germline loops: CDR1 SGHAT, CDR2 FQNNGV. The CDR3 length is 17 residues. CDR3 coding DNA: TGTGCCAGCAACGGGGCGGAACCCGGAATCTATAATTCACCCCTCCACTTT. Encoded protein: CASNGAEPGIYNSPLHF.

The rearrangement joins TRBV21-1 to TRBJ2-5. TRBV21-1 is marked as a pseudogene. This CDR3 has 15 residues. In DNA, the CDR3 is TGTGCCAGCAGCAAAGGTCGGGCAGACGCGGAGACCCAGTACTTC. Its protein product is CASSKGRADAETQYF.

This clonotype has ten or more counts. This chain connects TRBV5-1 to TRBJ1-1; possible D gene TRBD1, 6 bases. The CDR3 extends over 14 amino acids. The germline V gene encodes CDR1 SGHRS and CDR2 YFSETQ. V was trimmed by 5 bases and J by 7 bases, leaving 18 bases between them. This CDR3 is CASSQTTGAGEAFF. For the CDR3, the DNA is TGCGCCAGCAGTCAAACGACAGGAGCAGGTGAAGCTTTCTTT.

This clonotype was seen many times. The rearrangement links TRBV2 to TRBJ2-3; the D gene is possibly TRBD1 (6 bases). The V end was cut by 7 bases, the J end by 0 bases, with 11 bases between. Germline loops: CDR1 SNHLY, CDR2 FYNNEI. The CDR3 extends over 14 amino acids. The CDR3 loop reads CASKADSSTDTQYF. CDR3 bases: TGTGCCAGCAAGGCGGACAGTAGCACAGATACGCAGTATTTT.

J is TRBJ1-6 and V is TRBV14; TRBD1 matches at 9 bases. J gave up 10 bases and V 1 base, and 5 bases lay outside the gene matches. Germline CDR1 reads SGHDN; CDR2 reads FVKESK. The CDR3 runs to 15 residues. The CDR3 loop is CASSQAGQGRSPLHF. The CDR3 coding sequence is TGTGCCAGCAGCCAAGCGGGACAGGGAAGGTCACCCCTCCACTTT.

This clonotype has at least ten counts. J is TRBJ2-2 and V is TRBV15; possibly TRBD1 or TRBD2 for D (7 bases each). Germline lookup yields CDR1 LNHNV and CDR2 YYDKDF (reference sequence). Trimming took off 3 bases at V and 5 bases at J, with 13 bases between the two ends. The CDR3 sequence is 15 residues long. CDR3 in amino acids: CATSRGGTATGELFF. CDR3 sequence (DNA): TGTGCCACCAGCAGGGGGGGGACAGCGACCGGGGAGCTGTTTTTT.

V usage is TRBV2 and J usage is TRBJ1-6; D possibly corresponds to TRBD1 (5 bases). The V gene lost 8 bases and the J gene lost 7 bases, with 18 bases spanning the gap. The CDR3 covers 15 residues. Germline assignment: CDR1 SNHLY and CDR2 FYNNEI. CDR3 in amino acids: CASGVGVWGNSPLHF. The CDR3 region has the DNA TGTGCCAGCGGGGTAGGGGTCTGGGGGAATTCACCCCTCCACTTT.

As for this clonotype: This may be a read error: a much more frequent sequence differs by one nucleotide. V gene TRBV12-3 or TRBV12-4 combines with J gene TRBJ2-3; D is uncertain. The CDR3 consists of 19 residues. The CDR3 DNA is TGTACCAGCAGTTTAGCAGCGTTATTAGTCCGTTCTAGCACAGATACGCAGTATTTT. It specifies CTSSLAALLVRSSTDTQYF.

J is TRBJ1-2 and V is TRBV7-8; the D is unclear. The germline CDR1 and CDR2 sequences are SGHVS and FQNEAQ. This CDR3 contains 13 residues. Trimming shortened V by 3 bases and J by 4 bases, and 9 bases separated the two germline ends. CDR3 nucleotides: TGTGCCAGCAGCTTCGGGGAGTCCTATGGCTACACCTTC. Amino acids: CASSFGESYGYTF.

This clonotype was seen repeatedly, ten times or more. The rearrangement joins TRBV7-8 to TRBJ1-2; D gene ambiguous. The CDR3 runs to 14 residues. Germline V CDR1 and CDR2: SGHVS, FQNEAQ. The ends were cut back, 5 bases at V and 0 bases at J, with 10 bases in the middle. The CDR3 loop is CASSPGGSNYGYTF. CDR3 nucleotides: TGTGCCAGCAGCCCCGGTGGATCTAACTATGGCTACACCTTC. The entire variable domain, with the rest obtained from reference TRBV7-8 and TRBJ1-2, is as follows: GAGVSQSPRYKVAKRGQDVALRCDPISGHVSLFWYQQALGQGPEFLTYFQNEAQLDKSGLPSDRFFAERPEGSVSTLKIQRTQQEDSAVYLCASSPGGSNYGYTFGSGTRLTVV.

This clonotype came up many times. The chain couples TRBV5-1 to TRBJ2-2; D is unresolved. Trimming cost V 1 base and J 5 bases, with 12 bases left between them. This CDR3 has 15 residues. Germline CDR1 and CDR2: SGHRS and YFSETQ. CDR3 sequence (DNA): TGCGCCAGCAGCTTGCAAGCGCAGAGTACCGGGGAGCTGTTTTTT. Translating gives CASSLQAQSTGELFF.

This clonotype was picked up many times. The rearrangement joins TRBV19 to TRBJ2-1, with D perhaps being TRBD1 or TRBD2 (5 bases each). Germline CDR1 and CDR2: LNHDA and SQIVND (reference sequence). CDR3 length equals 15 residues. The V gene lost 8 bases and the J gene lost 9 bases, with 23 bases spanning the gap. CDR3 loop: CASAKSGNPGGEQFF. As DNA, the CDR3 is TGTGCCAGTGCAAAATCCGGGAACCCTGGGGGTGAGCAGTTCTTC.

This chain uses TRBV19 with TRBJ1-4; a weak D match, TRBD1 (6 bases). CDR1 and CDR2 (germline): LNHDA, SQIVND (reference sequence). CDR3 length: 13 amino acids. V gave up 10 bases and J gave up 7 bases, with 16 bases separating them. The CDR3 protein is CATRQVEAEKLFF. In DNA form, the CDR3 reads TGTGCCACCCGACAGGTAGAGGCTGAAAAACTGTTTTTT.

In its sample, this clonotype was seen a few times. V usage is TRBV6-5 and J usage is TRBJ2-7; D not resolved. Trimming took off 2 bases at V and 7 bases at J, with 6 bases between the two ends. The CDR3 is 11 residues long. Germline CDR1 and CDR2: MNHEY and SVGAGI. The CDR3 DNA reads as TGTGCCAGCAGTTACGGGCAAGAGCAGTACTTC. Protein sequence: CASSYGQEQYF.